Ten or more counts support the clone carrying this T cell receptor beta chain. The antigen is undetermined. The sample belongs to a study of glioma-infiltrating T cells. From germline, CDR1 is SGHDN and CDR2 FVKESK. V dropped 3 bases and J dropped 4 bases, with 3 bases sitting between them. This CDR3 comprises 11 residues. Amplification of TCR alpha and beta CDR3 regions from RNA used iRepertoire nested multiplex PCR. For one-step reverse transcription and amplification, about 85-400 ng of tissue mRNA or PBMC total RNA was used. MiXCR, applied by TCRdb to the multiplex PCR reads, yields one record per CDR3 protein. The sample lists fewer than 110,000 distinct CDR3 sequences, about 30% occurring once. Broader study findings: Tissue and blood shared very few CDR3 sequences. Non-neoplastic patients had below-expected tissue-blood divergence, while all gliomas exceeded expectation.

This TCR was recovered from a human donor with low-grade glioma or glioblastoma, undergoing nonglioma brain surgery, or in good health (not recorded which). Material for sequencing was glioma tissue, nonneoplastic brain tissue, or PBMCs (not recorded which). This chain connects TRBV14 to TRBJ1-1; D is unresolved. The CDR3 DNA follows: TGTGCCAGCAGCCAGTTCACTGAAGCTTTCTTT. Translation: CASSQFTEAFF.